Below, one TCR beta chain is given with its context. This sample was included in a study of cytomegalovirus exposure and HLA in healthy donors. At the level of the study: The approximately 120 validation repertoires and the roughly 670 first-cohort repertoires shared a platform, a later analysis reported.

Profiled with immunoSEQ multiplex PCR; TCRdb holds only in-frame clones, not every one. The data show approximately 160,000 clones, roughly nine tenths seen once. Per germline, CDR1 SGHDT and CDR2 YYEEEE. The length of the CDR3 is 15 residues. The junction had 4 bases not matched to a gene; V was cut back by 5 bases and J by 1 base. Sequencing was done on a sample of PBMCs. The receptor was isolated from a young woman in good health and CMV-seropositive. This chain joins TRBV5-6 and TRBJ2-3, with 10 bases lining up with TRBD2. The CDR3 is CASRRTSGGTDTQYF. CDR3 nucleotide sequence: TGTGCCAGCAGAAGGACTAGCGGAGGCACAGATACGCAGTATTTT.